Below, one TCR beta chain is given with its context. Its binding antigen is unknown. No clone much larger than this one lies a single base away; base qualities are absent. The cohort comprised around 700 healthy bone marrow donors. All cohort members were sampled while nominally healthy, although unrecorded immune exposures were likely present. The donor tested CMV seronegative and was one of the 352 seronegative cohort members. A peripheral blood sample was collected from each donor, and TCR beta sequencing was performed on peripheral blood mononuclear cells. The Qiagen DNeasy Blood Extraction Kit was used to extract genomic DNA from the blood cell samples. From its cysteine to its phenylalanine, the CDR3 spans 13 amino acids. CDR3 DNA only is kept here, 39 bases in frame from base 1. Via the germline V gene, CDR1 is MRHNA and CDR2 SNTAGT. V is pared back by 5 bases and J by 2 bases, with 9 bases lying between the germline termini.

Receptor amplification or capture employed the immunoSEQ multiplex PCR assay. The multiplex PCR relied on a mix of 60 forward primers for TCR Vbeta segments and 13 reverse primers for TCR Jbeta segments. Amplification of the CDR3 region of rearranged TCR beta genes was performed with a multiplex PCR assay on genomic DNA. The Illumina HiSeq System was used to sequence the amplified TCR beta libraries as 87-base-pair reads. Concerning the study's data processing: A later analysis tallied approximately 87 million unique TCR beta chains across the 700 or so repertoires, and about 10 million of those chains were shared by two or more donors. To remove PCR and sequencing errors, raw reads were error-corrected and collapsed into unique sequences using a nearest-neighbor algorithm that merged closely related sequences. To assign V, D and J gene segments, CDR3 sequences were aligned to IMGT reference sequences. For a sequence to be retained, at least a six-nucleotide match to both a V gene segment and a J gene segment was required. Rearrangements were called productive when the CDR3 lacked stop codons and stayed in frame with V and J; all others were non-productive. CDR3 was defined according to IMGT convention as the region running from the second conserved V-encoded cysteine to the conserved J-encoded phenylalanine. The earlier analysis of 500 to 750 of the donors excluded any sequence lacking an unambiguous match to a single V gene segment. In an earlier analysis of roughly 500 of the donors, V segments were called functional above 56.7% productive rearrangements and were called segregating when the between-donor standard deviation exceeded 5%. A statistical classification framework was built for diagnosing cytomegalovirus status from the catalog of TCR beta chain sequences. In a later analysis, TCR nucleotide sequences were compared against IMGT/GENE-DB human TR gene sequences so that V and J genes could be assigned. The TCRdist pipeline was used in a later analysis to assign CDR3 sequences and most-parsimonious VDJ recombination scenarios. In a later analysis, each TCR beta chain was defined by its CDR3 amino acid sequence together with its V-gene family, and reads lacking a unique V-gene family were excluded. As a way to deal with suspected cross-contamination and a sequencing artifact, a later analysis dropped 640 or so nucleotide sequences that were highly shared and had low generation probability. In a later analysis, a clonal expansion index for each public chain was calculated from normalized within-repertoire ranks of inferred template counts. A later analysis computed generation probabilities with a VDJ recombination model fitted to out-of-frame rearrangements, and checked the results against IGoR. A later analysis scored TCR-TCR, TCR-HLA and TCR-CMV co-occurrence with hypergeometric tests, applying a repertoire-size bias correction to TCR pairs. False discovery rates were estimated in a later analysis by permuting HLA or CMV assignments 20 times. A later analysis grouped co-occurring TCRs with DBSCAN, adding TCRdist sequence similarity when clustering within HLA-allele-positive subsets. Repertoires with fewer than 30,000 or more than 120,000 public chains were left out of co-occurrence clustering, as were a handful of repertoires with anomalous nucleotide sharing. In its TCRdb copy, this immuneACCESS table keeps in-frame sequences only and misses some clones. Where compared with another copy, unresolved V genes explain less than half of these, and the others have no known cause. The V and J calls and the clone size are those of that table, but D and trimming were determined from the DNA. This sample holds more than 90,000 clones; roughly 70% were observed only once. The ten most abundant clones make up about 10% of the sample.

This entry comes from a study of cytomegalovirus exposure and HLA in healthy donors (dated by TCRdb to about 2017). For context, the study as a whole: An earlier analysis of about 560 of the donors reported approximately 260 Gb of sequence data and 90 million to 120 million unique TCR beta sequences obtained from 150 million to 200 million T cells. Approximately 310 gigabases of sequencing data and tens of millions of unique TCR sequences were included in an early release covering about 620 HLA-typed donors. Of the roughly 400 genotyped donors, roughly 80% were placed in the genetic ancestry cluster associated with self-reported Caucasian donors. The aim of the study was to test whether cataloging public T cell receptors could identify signatures of past pathogen exposure. The T cell repertoires of 666 subjects were profiled by immunosequencing and related to cytomegalovirus serostatus. In addition to the first cohort of around 670 subjects, a separate validation cohort of approximately 110 different subjects was used. To predict cytomegalovirus infection status, the study brought together high-throughput TCR immunosequencing, statistical association of individual TCRs with disease status, and machine learning. In a later analysis, previously published TCR beta repertoires from 550 to 750 donors were re-analyzed and high-resolution HLA genotyping was added so that TCR occurrence patterns could be studied. The later analysis used no new phenotypic data to find candidate immune exposures, relying instead on TCR beta sequences and their occurrence across donors. In an earlier analysis of more than 550 of the donors, high-throughput TCR beta sequencing was used to judge whether each TCR beta V gene segment behaved as functional or pseudogenic. Donor age, sex, ethnicity and CMV serostatus were compiled alongside the repertoire data. Genome-wide SNP genotypes for about 60% of the 666 donors were used in a later genetic analysis, which treated that subset as a discovery cohort. Every repertoire in the discovery cohort had been generated on one and the same sequencing platform. Class I and class II HLA loci were covered by the typing at four-digit resolution. Typing coverage varied by locus: roughly 620-630 donors for A, B, C, DRB1 and DQB1; some 520 for DQA1; more than 600 for DPA1; more than 450 for DPB1. About five DR-DQ haplotypes were treated as single units for association and clustering because of strong linkage in the cohort. Among under 450 genotyped donors of the cohort, an average of approximately 240,000 unique TCR beta nucleotide sequences were sequenced per donor, 15% to 20% of them non-productive.

The paper as a whole reports these results and caveats: At a false discovery rate of 0.05, a later analysis linked under 20,000 TCR beta sequences to specific HLA alleles. Because HLA typing was missing for some donors at each locus, association tests included only the typed subset. When HLA alleles, especially DR and DQ, strongly co-occurred, TCR associations were difficult to assign to individual alleles. In a later analysis, HLA-associated TCR beta chains showed more clonal expansion and lower generation probabilities than non-associated chains that were equally common. In this cohort, only TCR beta chains were sequenced, and detectable features were limited by the absence of alpha or paired-chain data. V-gene and J-gene trimming of TCR beta chains was associated with a missense DCLRE1C variant in a later genetic analysis, and the association was replicated in an independent cohort. According to a later analysis, parvovirus B19, influenza, CMV and Epstein-Barr virus appeared linked to several top co-occurrence clusters. A total of 150 to 200 TCR beta chains were listed by the study as associated with cytomegalovirus. In an earlier analysis of some 500 of the donors, most TCR beta V segments were observed in productive rearrangements about 87% or about 30% of the time, broadly matching IMGT annotations. It was suggested by the authors that the approach could potentially be generalized to other disease states and immunological phenotypes. A cluster of highly shared sequence variants was judged likely to represent a technical artifact of the sequencing pipeline. While some public TCRs were present in many individuals, most TCR sequences turned up only very rarely across donors. In a later analysis, most CMV-associated TCR beta chains were found to appear HLA-restricted, with HLA associations seemingly driven largely by CMV exposure. A further reported finding was that TCR beta sequences accurately predicted the HLA-A and HLA-B alleles for most subjects in the first cohort. Cytomegalovirus status was reported to be diagnosed by the classifier with high specificity and sensitivity in both the original and validation cohorts. Linkage disequilibrium might explain the correlated functional status among segregating V segments, but an unknown experimental factor could not be excluded. Compared with the approximately 710-donor mean, donors in an Asian-associated ancestry cluster had fewer N-insertions in productive TCRs, according to a later genetic analysis. Because counts were too low, some 17 rarely observed V segments, including chromosome 9 orphons, were left out of the earlier analysis of several hundred of the donors. Roughly uniform sequencing depth across donors was assumed in presence/absence analyses, although this assumption may not hold. In vitro tests confirmed that a few of the cytomegalovirus-associated TCR beta chains recognize cytomegalovirus antigens. The only immune exposure information available for the cohort was CMV serostatus. A later analysis found that TCR association rates varied across HLA loci, with DRB1 alleles showing the most associated TCRs and HLA-C alleles the fewest. Some IMGT-functional V segments, including TRBV6-2 and TRBV6-3, could not be distinguished by the 87-base-pair reads and were therefore excluded.

What was sequenced was PBMCs. The receptor's source is a man aged 45-65 years in good health and CMV-seronegative. This sequence uses TRBV6-4 and TRBJ1-2; D gene: possibly TRBD1, on 6 matching bases. The CDR3 reads CASSPQGNYGYTF. Read as DNA, the sequence is TGTGCCAGCAGTCCCCAGGGGAACTATGGCTACACCTTC.